The source of this T cell receptor (beta chain) is a study of OX40 agonist ivuxolimab in advanced cancers. Points on this clone: One junction end disagrees with the germline gene, perhaps due to a read error.

Data came from immunoSEQ multiplex PCR; TCRdb stores just in-frame clones and leaves some out. The table has more than 75,000 clones, about 88% seen once. Germline CDR1 and CDR2: SGHNT and YYREEE (reference sequence). CDR3 length: 15 residues. Sample: CD4+ or CD8+ T cells sorted from blood, taken in a trial of the OX40 agonist ivuxolimab. The chain links TRBV5-4 to TRBJ1-3; tentatively, D is TRBD1 (5 bases). The source is an adult with an advanced solid tumor such as melanoma, head and neck, liver or kidney cancer. Written as DNA, the CDR3 is TGTGCCAGCAGTTTGGGACCGCTCTCTGGAAACACCATATATTTT. Its translation is CASSLGPLSGNTIYF.